This T cell receptor (beta chain) appears in the sequencing data of a study of OX40 agonist ivuxolimab in advanced cancers. Broader study findings: What antigens the expanded peripheral T cells recognized was never established. Compared with CD4+, CD8+ T cells on average had more expanded clones. The CD4+ and CD8+ T cells in the blood had expanded clonally by week 6 at 0.1 to 3.0 mg/kg.

The method was immunoSEQ multiplex PCR; TCRdb's version includes in-frame clones alone and lacks a portion of them. The repertoire holds about 80,000 clones, with around 94% as singletons. Notes on this clone: As yet, its antigen is unknown.

Looked up from germline, CDR1 is LGHNA and CDR2 is YSLEER. V was trimmed by 0 bases and J by 2 bases, leaving 8 bases between them. The CDR3 runs to 15 residues. V is TRBV4-3 and J is TRBJ1-3; no clear D gene. Sequenced here: CD4+ or CD8+ T cells sorted from blood, sampled in a trial of the OX40 agonist ivuxolimab. The receptor's source is an adult with an advanced solid tumor such as melanoma, head and neck, liver or kidney cancer. The CDR3 DNA is TGCGCCAGCAGCCAAGATAGGGAAACTGGAAACACCATATATTTT. Translating gives CASSQDRETGNTIYF.